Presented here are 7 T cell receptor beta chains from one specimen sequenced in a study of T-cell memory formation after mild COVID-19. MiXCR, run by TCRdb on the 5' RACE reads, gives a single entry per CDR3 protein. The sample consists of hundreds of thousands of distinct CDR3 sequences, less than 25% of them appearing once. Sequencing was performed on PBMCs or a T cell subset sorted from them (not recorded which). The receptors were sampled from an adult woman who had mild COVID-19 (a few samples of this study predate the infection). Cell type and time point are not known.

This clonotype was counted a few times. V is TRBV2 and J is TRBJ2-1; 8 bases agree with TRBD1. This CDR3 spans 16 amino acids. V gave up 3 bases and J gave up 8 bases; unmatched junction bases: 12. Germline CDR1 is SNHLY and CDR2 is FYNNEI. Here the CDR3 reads CASSDPRTGLHHEQFF. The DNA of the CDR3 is TGTGCCAGCAGTGACCCCCGGACAGGGTTACACCATGAGCAGTTCTTC.

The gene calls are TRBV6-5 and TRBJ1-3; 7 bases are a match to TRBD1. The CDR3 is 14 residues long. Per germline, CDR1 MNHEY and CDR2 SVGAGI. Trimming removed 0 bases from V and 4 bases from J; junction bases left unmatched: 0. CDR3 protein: CASSYSTGGNTIYF. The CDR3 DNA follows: TGTGCCAGCAGTTACTCGACAGGGGGAAACACCATATATTTT.

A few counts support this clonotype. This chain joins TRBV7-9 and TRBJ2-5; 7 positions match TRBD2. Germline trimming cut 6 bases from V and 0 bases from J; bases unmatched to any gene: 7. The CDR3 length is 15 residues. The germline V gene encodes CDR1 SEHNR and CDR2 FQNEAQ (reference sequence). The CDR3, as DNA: TGTGCCAGCAGTCGAATACTAGCGAACCAAGAGACCCAGTACTTC. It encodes CASSRILANQETQYF.

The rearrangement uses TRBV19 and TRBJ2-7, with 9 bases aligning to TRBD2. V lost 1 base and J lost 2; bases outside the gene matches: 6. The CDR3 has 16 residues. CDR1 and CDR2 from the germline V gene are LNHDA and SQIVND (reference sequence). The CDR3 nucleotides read TGTGCCAGTAGTATAGGCCTAGCGGGATGGCCCTACGAGCAGTACTTC. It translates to CASSIGLAGWPYEQYF. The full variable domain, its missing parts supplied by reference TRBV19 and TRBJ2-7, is DGGITQSPKYLFRKEGQNVTLSCEQNLNHDAMYWYRQDPGQGLRLIYYSQIVNDFQKGDIAEGYSVSREKKESFPLTVTSAQKNPTAFYLCASSIGLAGWPYEQYFGPGTRLTVT.

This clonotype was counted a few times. CDR3 in DNA: TGTGCCAGCAGCAAAGCTAAGTTTACTGAAGCTTTCTTT. Encoded protein: CASSKAKFTEAFF. V is TRBV21-1 and J is TRBJ1-1. TRBV21-1 is a pseudogene locus. This CDR3 contains 13 residues.

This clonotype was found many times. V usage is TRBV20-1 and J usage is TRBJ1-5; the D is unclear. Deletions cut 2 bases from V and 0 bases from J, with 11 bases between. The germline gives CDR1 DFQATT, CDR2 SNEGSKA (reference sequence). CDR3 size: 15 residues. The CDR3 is CSARIGLNSNQPQHF. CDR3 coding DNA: TGCAGTGCTAGAATCGGACTTAATAGCAATCAGCCCCAGCATTTT.

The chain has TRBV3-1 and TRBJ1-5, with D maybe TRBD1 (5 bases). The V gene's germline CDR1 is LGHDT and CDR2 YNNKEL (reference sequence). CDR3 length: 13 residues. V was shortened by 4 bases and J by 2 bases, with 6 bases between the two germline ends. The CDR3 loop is CASSRDGNQPQHF. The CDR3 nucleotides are TGTGCCAGCAGCCGGGACGGCAATCAGCCCCAGCATTTT.